The sequence of this T cell receptor beta chain was determined in a study of blood T cell repertoires in COVID-19. V dropped 4 bases and J dropped 4 bases, with 13 bases sitting between them. This CDR3 has 13 amino acids. The germline CDR1 and CDR2 sequences are SQVTM and ANQGSEA. The table came from immunoSEQ multiplex PCR; TCRdb's copy has only in-frame clones and leaves some out. The data hold about 490,000 clones, with 80% to 90% observed a single time. This sequence was found in a human donor in a cohort sampled during active COVID-19. The chain links TRBV29-1 to TRBJ1-2; D is unclear. The specimen sequenced was peripheral blood. The CDR3 sequence: CSVAGSEVYGYTF. The CDR3 nucleotides read TGCAGCGTTGCCGGGAGTGAGGTCTATGGCTACACCTTC.